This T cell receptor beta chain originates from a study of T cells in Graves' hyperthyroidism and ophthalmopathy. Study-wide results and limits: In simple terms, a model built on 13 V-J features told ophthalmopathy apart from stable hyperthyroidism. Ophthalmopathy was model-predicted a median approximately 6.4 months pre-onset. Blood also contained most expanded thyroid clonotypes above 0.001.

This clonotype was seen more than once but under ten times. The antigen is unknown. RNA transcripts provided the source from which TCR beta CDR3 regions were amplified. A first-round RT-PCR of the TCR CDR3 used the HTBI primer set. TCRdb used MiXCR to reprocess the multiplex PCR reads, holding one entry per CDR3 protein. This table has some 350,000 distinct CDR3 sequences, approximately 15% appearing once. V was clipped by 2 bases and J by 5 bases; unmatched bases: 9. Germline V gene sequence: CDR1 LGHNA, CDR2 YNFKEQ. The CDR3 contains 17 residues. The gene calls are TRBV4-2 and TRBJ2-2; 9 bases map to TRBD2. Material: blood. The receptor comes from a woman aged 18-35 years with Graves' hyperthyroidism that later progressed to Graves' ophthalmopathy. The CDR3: CASSQLFGLAGTGELFF. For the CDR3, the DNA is TGTGCCAGCAGCCAACTCTTCGGGCTAGCGGGAACCGGGGAGCTGTTTTTT.